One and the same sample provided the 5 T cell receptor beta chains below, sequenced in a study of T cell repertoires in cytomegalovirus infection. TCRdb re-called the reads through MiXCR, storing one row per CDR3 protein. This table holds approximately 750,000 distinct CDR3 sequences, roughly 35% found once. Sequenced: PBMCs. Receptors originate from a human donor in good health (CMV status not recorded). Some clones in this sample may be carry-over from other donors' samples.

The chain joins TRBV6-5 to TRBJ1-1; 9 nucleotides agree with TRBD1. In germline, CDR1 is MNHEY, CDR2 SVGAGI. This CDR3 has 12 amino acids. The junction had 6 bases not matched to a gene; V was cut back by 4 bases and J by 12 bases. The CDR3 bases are TGTGCCAGCAGTTTCACAGGGGGCGCGCCTTTCTTT. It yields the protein CASSFTGGAPFF.

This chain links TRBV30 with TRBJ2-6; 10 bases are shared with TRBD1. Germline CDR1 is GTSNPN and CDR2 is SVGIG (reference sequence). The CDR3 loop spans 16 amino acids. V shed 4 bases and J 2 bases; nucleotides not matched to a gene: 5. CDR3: CAWTLGQGAGANVLTF. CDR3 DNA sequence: TGTGCCTGGACCCTTGGACAGGGGGCTGGGGCCAACGTCCTGACTTTC.

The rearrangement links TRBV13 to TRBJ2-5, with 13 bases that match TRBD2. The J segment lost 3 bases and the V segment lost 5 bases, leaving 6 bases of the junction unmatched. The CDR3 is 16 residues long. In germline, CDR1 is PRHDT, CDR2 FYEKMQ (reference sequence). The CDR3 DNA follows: TGTGCCAGCAGCCCGCCCGGACTAGCGGGAGAAGAGACCCAGTACTTC. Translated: CASSPPGLAGEETQYF. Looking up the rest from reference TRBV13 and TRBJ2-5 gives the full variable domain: AAGVIQSPRHLIKEKRETATLKCYPIPRHDTVYWYQQGPGQDPQFLISFYEKMQSDKGSIPDRFSAQQFSDYHSELNMSSLELGDSALYFCASSPPGLAGEETQYFGPGTRLLVL.

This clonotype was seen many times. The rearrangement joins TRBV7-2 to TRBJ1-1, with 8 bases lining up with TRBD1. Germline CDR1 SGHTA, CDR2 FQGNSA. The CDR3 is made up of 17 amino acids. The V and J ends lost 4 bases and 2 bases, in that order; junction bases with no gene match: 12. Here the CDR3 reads CASSSDRGFIVNTEAFF. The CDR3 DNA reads TGTGCCAGCAGCTCCGACAGGGGTTTCATCGTAAACACTGAAGCTTTCTTT. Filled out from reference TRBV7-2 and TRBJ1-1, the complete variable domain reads GAGVSQSPSNKVTEKGKDVELRCDPISGHTALYWYRQSLGQGLEFLIYFQGNSAPDKSGLPSDRFSAERTGGSVSTLTIQRTQQEDSAVYLCASSSDRGFIVNTEAFFGQGTRLTVV.

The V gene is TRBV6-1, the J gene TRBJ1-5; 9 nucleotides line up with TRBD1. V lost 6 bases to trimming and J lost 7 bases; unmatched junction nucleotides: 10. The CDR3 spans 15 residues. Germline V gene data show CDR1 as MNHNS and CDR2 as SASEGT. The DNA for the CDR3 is TGTGCCAGCAGCCCCTCCAGGACAGGGGACCAGCCCCAGCATTTT. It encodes CASSPSRTGDQPQHF.